Below, one TCR beta chain is given with its context. The CDR3 runs to 16 residues. The data derive from a study of blood T cell repertoires in COVID-19. Study-level information: The United States, Italy and Spain were the sources of the acute and convalescent COVID-19 samples.

As handled by the study authors: Counts of nucleated cells, estimated from reference gene primer amplification, were obtained. This table comes from immunoSEQ multiplex PCR, and its TCRdb copy is limited to in-frame clones, with some not included. D and trimming come from the DNA, and the V and J calls and clone size come from that table. The repertoire holds approximately 60,000 clones, with 70% to 80% as singletons. The TCR comes from a man aged 55 to 70 with acute or convalescent COVID-19. Sequenced input: peripheral blood. The J gene is TRBJ1-2, the V gene TRBV21-1; the table's D call TRBD1 went unverified against the DNA. TRBV21-1 is marked as a pseudogene. The CDR3 loop reads CASSKALRQGVSGYTF. CDR3 sequence (DNA): TGTGCCAGCAGCAAAGCGCTGAGACAGGGGGTGAGTGGCTACACCTTC.